The 6 T cell receptor beta chains presented below share a single source sample, sequenced in a study of identifying expanded T cells in peripheral blood (dated by TCRdb to the late 2010s). The library was prepared using the immunoSEQ multiplex PCR assay. What TCRdb holds here is the immuneACCESS table cut down to in-frame rearrangements. Part of the clones is not present; checked against another copy, under half of the missing clones reflect an unresolved V gene, and the others are unexplained. Here the sample has approximately 100,000 clones; approximately 90% occur a single time. Around 15% of the sample belongs to the ten largest clones. The sample taken for sequencing was blood. These receptor sequences come from a person aged 18 to 70 in good health.

This chain links TRBV4-3 with TRBJ2-1, with TRBD1 matching over 8 bases. Germline V gene data show CDR1 as LGHNA and CDR2 as YSLEER. Trimming at V came to 3 bases and at J to 3 bases, leaving 4 bases not matched to a gene. This CDR3 comprises 15 residues. For the CDR3, the DNA is TGCGCCAGCAGCCAGCGGACAGGGTTCTACAATGAGCAGTTCTTC. Translating gives CASSQRTGFYNEQFF.

A few counts support this clone. The CDR3 protein is CASSLAPPTGSYSNQPQHF. DNA for the CDR3: TGTGCCAGCAGCCTAGCCCCTCCGACAGGGAGCTATAGCAATCAGCCCCAGCATTTT. The chain couples TRBV27 to TRBJ1-5; TRBD1 aligns across 7 bases. The CDR3 has 19 amino acids. Trimming removed 6 bases from V and 0 bases from J; junction bases left unmatched: 17. Germline CDR1 and CDR2: MNHEY and SMNVEV (reference sequence).

This clone was picked up a small number of times. The chain recombines TRBV19 with TRBJ1-1; the match to TRBD1 covers 8 bases. V shed 7 bases, J shed 0 bases, and the junction held 16 bases outside the gene matches. The CDR3 consists of 18 residues. Germline V gene sequence: CDR1 LNHDA, CDR2 SQIVND (reference sequence). The CDR3 protein is CASTGGGGTGLMNTEAFF. The DNA for the CDR3 is TGTGCCAGTACCGGGGGGGGAGGGACAGGACTCATGAACACTGAAGCTTTCTTT.

The J gene is TRBJ2-2, the V gene TRBV7-2; TRBD1 aligns across 8 bases. V lost 2 bases to trimming and J lost 8 bases; unmatched junction nucleotides: 7. Germline loops: CDR1 SGHTA, CDR2 FQGNSA. The CDR3 is made up of 15 amino acids. The CDR3 DNA reads TGTGCCAGCAGCTTAAGGACAGGGCCTCGTGGGGAGCTGTTTTTT. It codes for CASSLRTGPRGELFF.

V and J are TRBV23-1 and TRBJ1-5; the match to TRBD1 covers 9 bases. TRBV23-1 is an open reading frame whose function is uncertain. V dropped 4 bases and J dropped 5; count of bases not matched to a gene: 9. There are 16 residues in the CDR3. In nucleotides, the CDR3 is TGCGCCAGCAGTCGGTCTACAGGGGGCGAGGATCAGCCCCAGCATTTT. Its translation: CASSRSTGGEDQPQHF.

This chain uses TRBV7-9 with TRBJ1-2; 12 bases are shared with TRBD1. Per germline, CDR1 SEHNR and CDR2 FQNEAQ (reference sequence). Unmatched junction bases numbered 10, after V lost 11 bases and J lost 6 bases. The CDR3 contains 14 residues. The CDR3 loop is CASTGQGARHGYTF. The CDR3 region has the DNA TGTGCCTCAACGGGACAGGGGGCGCGTCATGGCTACACCTTC.